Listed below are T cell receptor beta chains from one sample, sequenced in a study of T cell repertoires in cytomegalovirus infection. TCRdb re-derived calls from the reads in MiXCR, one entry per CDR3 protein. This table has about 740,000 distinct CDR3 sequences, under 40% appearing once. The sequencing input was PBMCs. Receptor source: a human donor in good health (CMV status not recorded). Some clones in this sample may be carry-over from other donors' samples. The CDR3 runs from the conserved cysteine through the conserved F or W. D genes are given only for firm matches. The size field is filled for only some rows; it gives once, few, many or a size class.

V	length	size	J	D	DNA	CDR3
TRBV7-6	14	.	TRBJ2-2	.	TGTGCCACTCGCCGAGGGGGGAACACCGGGGAGCTGTTTTTT	CATRRGGNTGELFF
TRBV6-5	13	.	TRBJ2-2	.	TGTGCCAGCAGTTACGCTGGGGCCGGGGAGCTGTTTTTT	CASSYAGAGELFF
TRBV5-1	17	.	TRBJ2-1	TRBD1	TGCGCCAGCAGCTTGGTAGTGAGCGGGACAGGGTCGTATGAGCAGTTCTTC	CASSLVVSGTGSYEQFF
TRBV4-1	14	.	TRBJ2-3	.	TGCGCCAGCAGCCGACCGGGGGGCACAGATACGCAGTATTTT	CASSRPGGTDTQYF
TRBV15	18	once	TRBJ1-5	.	TGTGCCACCAGCAGAGTTGCCCCCAACATTTGGATCAATCAGCCCCAGCATTTT	CATSRVAPNIWINQPQHF
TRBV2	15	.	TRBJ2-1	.	TGTGCCAGCAAAATCGGGAGCTCCGGAGGCAATGAGCAGTTCTTC	CASKIGSSGGNEQFF
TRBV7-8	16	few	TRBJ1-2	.	TGTGCCAGCAGCTTACTACCGCAGCAGGGAATCGCTGGCTACACCTTC	CASSLLPQQGIAGYTF
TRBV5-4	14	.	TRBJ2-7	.	TGTGCCAGCAGCTCTGGGACCCAATTCTACGAGCAGTACTTC	CASSSGTQFYEQYF
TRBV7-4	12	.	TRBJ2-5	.	TGTGCCAGCAGCAGGAAGGTGGAGACCCAGTACTTC	CASSRKVETQYF
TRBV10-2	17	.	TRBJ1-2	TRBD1	TGCGCCAGCAGTGAGTTAGATCCCGGGACAGGGGCTTATGGCTACACCTTC	CASSELDPGTGAYGYTF
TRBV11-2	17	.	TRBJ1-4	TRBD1	TGTGCCAGCAGCTCTCTACAGGGGCGGGCGGCTAATGAAAAACTGTTTTTT	CASSSLQGRAANEKLFF
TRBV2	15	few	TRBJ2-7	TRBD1	TGTGCCAGCAGATTCCCCGGGACAGGGTCCTACGAGCAGTACTTC	CASRFPGTGSYEQYF
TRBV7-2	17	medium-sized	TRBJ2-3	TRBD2	TGTGCCAGCAGCAAAAAACCGGGACTAGCGGCGACAGATACGCAGTATTTT	CASSKKPGLAATDTQYF
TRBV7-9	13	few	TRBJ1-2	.	TGTGCCAGCAGCCCACGGACAGTAGATGGCTACACCTTC	CASSPRTVDGYTF
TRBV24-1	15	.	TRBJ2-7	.	TGTGCCACCAGTGAGGCCGGCCCGGGACGTTACGAGCAGTACTTC	CATSEAGPGRYEQYF
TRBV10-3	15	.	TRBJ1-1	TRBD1	TGTGCCATCAGTGAGTTCTTACAGGGGTCCGCTGAAGCTTTCTTT	CAISEFLQGSAEAFF
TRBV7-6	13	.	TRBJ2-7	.	TGTGCCAGAAGCTTAGCGACAGCCTACGAGCAGTACTTC	CARSLATAYEQYF
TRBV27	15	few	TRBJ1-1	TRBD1	TGTGCCAGCAGAATAACCGGGACAGGGAACACTGAAGCTTTCTTT	CASRITGTGNTEAFF
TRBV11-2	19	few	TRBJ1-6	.	TGTGCCAGCAGCTTAGGCTCCCTATTCAAAAGCTCCTATAATTCACCCCTCCACTTT	CASSLGSLFKSSYNSPLHF
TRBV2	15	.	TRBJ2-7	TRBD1	TGTGCCAGCAGTCAAGCCTCCTACAGGGGCGGCGAGCAGTACTTC	CASSQASYRGGEQYF
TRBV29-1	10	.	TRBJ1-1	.	TGCAGCGCATTATTCACTGAAGCTTTCTTT	CSALFTEAFF
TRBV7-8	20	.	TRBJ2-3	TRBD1	TGTGCCAGCAGCCCTAGGGACAGGGGGGGCCCTAACAATAGCACAGATACGCAGTATTTT	CASSPRDRGGPNNSTDTQYF
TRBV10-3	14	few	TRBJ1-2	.	TGTGCCATCAGTGAAGGAGGGGGGAACTATGGCTACACCTTC	CAISEGGGNYGYTF
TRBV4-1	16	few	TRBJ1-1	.	TGCGCCAGCAGCCAAGCCTATGGCAGAGAGAACACTGAAGCTTTCTTT	CASSQAYGRENTEAFF
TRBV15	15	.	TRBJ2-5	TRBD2	TGTGCCACCAGCAGAGAGGCCGGGAGGCTCGAGACCCAGTACTTC	CATSREAGRLETQYF
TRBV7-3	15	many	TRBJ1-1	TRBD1	TGTGCCAGCAGCTCCCAAGGGAGGGGGCTTACTGAAGCTTTCTTT	CASSSQGRGLTEAFF
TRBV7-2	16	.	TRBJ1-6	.	TGTGCCAGCAGCCAGCAAGGGGGAGGGAGGGGCTCACCCCTCCACTGG	CASSQQGGGRGSPLHW
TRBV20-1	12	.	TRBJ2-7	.	TGCAGTGCTAGTTGGGTAGGGGACGAGCAGTACTTC	CSASWVGDEQYF
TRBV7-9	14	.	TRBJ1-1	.	TGTGCCATCAGCTTAGACGGACATTACACTGAAGCTTTCTTT	CAISLDGHYTEAFF
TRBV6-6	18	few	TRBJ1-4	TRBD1	TGTGCCAGCAGTTACTCGCAGGGGGCGCATACAACTAATGAAAAACTGTTTTTT	CASSYSQGAHTTNEKLFF
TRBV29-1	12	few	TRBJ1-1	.	TGCAGCGTGAGCAAAGCGAACACTGAAGCTTTCTTT	CSVSKANTEAFF
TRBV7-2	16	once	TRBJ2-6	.	TGTGCCAGCAGCTCCCCCAGGGGCTCTGGGGTCAACGTCCTGACTTTC	CASSSPRGSGVNVLTF
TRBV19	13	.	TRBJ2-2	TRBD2	TGTGCCAGTAGTATGGGACTAATGATAGAGCTGTTTTTT	CASSMGLMIELFF
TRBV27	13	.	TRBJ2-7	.	TGTGCCAGCAGTGTCCGGGTCTCCTACGAGCAGTACTTC	CASSVRVSYEQYF
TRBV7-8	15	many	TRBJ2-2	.	TGTGCCAGCAGCGAGACTATACTAGGCCCCGGGGAGCTGTTTTTT	CASSETILGPGELFF
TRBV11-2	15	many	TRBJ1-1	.	TGTGCCAGCAGCTTAGAGGAACGGACGAACACTGAAGCTTTCTTT	CASSLEERTNTEAFF
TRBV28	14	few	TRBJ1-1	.	TGTGCCAGCAGTCAGCAGGGAGGGAGAACTGAAGCTTTCTTT	CASSQQGGRTEAFF
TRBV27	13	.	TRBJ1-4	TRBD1	TGTGCCAGCAGGAAGACAGGGAGCGAAAAACTGTTTTTT	CASRKTGSEKLFF
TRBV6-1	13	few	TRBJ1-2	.	TGTGCCAGCAGTCAAGGGCCCTGGAGAGGCTACACCTTC	CASSQGPWRGYTF
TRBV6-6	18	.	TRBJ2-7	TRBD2	TGTGCCAGCAGACCCGGGGCTAGCGGGGGGGCCACGAACTACGAGCAGTACTTC	CASRPGASGGATNYEQYF
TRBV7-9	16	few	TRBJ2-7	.	TGTGCCAGCAGCCCACCAATACGGGACGGGGACCACGAGCAGTACTTC	CASSPPIRDGDHEQYF